This TCR beta chain was observed in a study of T cell responses to AZD1222 COVID-19 vaccine. Study in general: Pooled in the analysis were second doses at about 4 or about 12 weeks.

The CDR3 contains 13 residues. The V and J ends lost 7 bases and 6 bases, in that order; junction bases with no gene match: 6. CDR1 and CDR2 from the germline V gene are MNHEY and SVGAGI. Regarding the study as a whole: Females outnumbered males among donors, who were mostly white British; clonal diversity was possibly underestimated. The reported proportion of spike-specific TCRs targeting unmutated variant regions was nearly half. Two AZD1222 administrations were followed by greater Spike-specific TCR breadth and depth.

The assay was immunoSEQ multiplex PCR, and TCRdb's table has in-frame clones only and misses some. The sample has approximately 90,000 clones, approximately 89% seen once. For this clone: Its antigen is still unknown.

The TCR sequence derives from an adult in good health. This chain uses TRBV6-5 with TRBJ1-1, with 9 bases fitting TRBD1. Sequenced here: peripheral blood, sampled on day 0 of AZD1222 vaccination. CDR3 region: CASIRTGVAEAFF. The CDR3 bases are TGTGCCAGCATTCGGACAGGGGTCGCTGAAGCTTTCTTT.